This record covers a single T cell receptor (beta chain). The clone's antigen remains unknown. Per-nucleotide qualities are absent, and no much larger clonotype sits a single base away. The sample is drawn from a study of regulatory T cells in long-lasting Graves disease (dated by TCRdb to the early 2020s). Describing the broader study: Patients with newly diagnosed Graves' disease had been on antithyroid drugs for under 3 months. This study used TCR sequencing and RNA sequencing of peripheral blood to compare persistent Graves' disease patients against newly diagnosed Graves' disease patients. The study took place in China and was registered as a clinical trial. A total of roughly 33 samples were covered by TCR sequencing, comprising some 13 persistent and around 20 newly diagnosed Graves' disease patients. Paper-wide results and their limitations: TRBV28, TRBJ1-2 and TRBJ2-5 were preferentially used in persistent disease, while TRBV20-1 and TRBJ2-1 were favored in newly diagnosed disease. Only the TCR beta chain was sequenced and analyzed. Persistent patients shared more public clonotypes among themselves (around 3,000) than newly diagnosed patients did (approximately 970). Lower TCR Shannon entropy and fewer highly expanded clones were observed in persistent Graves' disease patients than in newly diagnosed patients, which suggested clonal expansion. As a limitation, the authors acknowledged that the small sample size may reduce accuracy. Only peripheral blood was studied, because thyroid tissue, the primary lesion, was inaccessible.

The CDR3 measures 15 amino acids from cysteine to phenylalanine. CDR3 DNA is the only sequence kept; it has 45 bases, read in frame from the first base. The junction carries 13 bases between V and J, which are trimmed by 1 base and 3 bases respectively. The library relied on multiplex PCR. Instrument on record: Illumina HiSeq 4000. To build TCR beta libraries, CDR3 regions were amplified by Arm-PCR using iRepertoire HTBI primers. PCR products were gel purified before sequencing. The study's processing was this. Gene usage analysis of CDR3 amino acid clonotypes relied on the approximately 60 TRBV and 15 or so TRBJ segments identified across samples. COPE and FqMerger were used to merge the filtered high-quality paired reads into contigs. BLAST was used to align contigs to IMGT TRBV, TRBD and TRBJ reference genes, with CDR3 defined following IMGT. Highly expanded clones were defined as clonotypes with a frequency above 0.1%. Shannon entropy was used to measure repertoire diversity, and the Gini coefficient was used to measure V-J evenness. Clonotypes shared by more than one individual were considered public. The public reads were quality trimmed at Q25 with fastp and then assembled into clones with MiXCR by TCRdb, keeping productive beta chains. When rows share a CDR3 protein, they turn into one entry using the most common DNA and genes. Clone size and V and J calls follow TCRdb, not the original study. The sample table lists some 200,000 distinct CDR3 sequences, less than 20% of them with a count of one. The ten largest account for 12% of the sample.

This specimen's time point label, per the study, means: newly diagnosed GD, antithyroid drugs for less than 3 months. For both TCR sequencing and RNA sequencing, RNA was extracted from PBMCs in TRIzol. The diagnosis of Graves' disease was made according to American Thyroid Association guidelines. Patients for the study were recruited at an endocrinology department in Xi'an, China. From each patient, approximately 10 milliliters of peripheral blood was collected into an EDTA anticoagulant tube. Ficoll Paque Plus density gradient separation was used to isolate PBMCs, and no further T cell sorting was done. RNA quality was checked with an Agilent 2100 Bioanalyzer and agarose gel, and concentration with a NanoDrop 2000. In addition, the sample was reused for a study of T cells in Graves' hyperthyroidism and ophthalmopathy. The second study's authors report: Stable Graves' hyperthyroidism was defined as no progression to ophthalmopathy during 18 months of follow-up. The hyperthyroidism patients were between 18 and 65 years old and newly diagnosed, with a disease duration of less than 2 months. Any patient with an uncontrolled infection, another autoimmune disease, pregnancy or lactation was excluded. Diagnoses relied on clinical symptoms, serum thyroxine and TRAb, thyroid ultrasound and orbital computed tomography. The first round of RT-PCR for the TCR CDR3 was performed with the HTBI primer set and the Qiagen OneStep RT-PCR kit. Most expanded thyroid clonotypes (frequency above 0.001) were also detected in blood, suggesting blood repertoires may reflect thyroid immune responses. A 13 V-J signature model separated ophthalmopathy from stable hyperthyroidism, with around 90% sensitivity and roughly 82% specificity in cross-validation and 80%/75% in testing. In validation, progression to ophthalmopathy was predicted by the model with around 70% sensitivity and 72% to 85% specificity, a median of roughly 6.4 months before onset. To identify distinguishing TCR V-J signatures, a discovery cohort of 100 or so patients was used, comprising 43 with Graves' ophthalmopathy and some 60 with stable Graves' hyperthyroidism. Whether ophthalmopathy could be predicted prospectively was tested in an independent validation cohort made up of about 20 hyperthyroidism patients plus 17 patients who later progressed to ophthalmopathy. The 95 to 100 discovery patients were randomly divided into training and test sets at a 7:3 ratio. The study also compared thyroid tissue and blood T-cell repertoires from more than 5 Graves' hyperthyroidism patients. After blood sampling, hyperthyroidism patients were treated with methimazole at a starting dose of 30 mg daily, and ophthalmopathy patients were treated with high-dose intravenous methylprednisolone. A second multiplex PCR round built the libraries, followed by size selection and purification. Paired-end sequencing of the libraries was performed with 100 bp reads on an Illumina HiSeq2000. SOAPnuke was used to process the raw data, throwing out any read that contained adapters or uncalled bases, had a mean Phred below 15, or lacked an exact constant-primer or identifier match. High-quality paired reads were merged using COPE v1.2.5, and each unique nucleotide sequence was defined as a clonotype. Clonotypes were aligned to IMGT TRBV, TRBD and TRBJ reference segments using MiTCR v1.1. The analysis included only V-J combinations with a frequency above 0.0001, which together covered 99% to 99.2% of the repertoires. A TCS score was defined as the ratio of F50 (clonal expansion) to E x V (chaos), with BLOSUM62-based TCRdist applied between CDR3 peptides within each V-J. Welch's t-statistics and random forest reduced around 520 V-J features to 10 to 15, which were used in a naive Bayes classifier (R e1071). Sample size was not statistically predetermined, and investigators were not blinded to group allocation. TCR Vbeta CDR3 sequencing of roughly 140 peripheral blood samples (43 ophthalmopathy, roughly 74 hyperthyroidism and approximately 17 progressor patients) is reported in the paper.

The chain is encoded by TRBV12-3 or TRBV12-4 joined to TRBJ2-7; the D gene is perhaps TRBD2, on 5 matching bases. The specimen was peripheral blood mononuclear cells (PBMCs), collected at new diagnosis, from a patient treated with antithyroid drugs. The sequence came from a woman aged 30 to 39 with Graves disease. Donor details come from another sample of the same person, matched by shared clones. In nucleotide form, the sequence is TGTGCCAGCAGTTTAGGGCAGCCAGGACTCTACGAGCAGTACTTC. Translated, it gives CASSLGQPGLYEQYF.